Here is one T cell receptor beta chain with its context. Its antigen is unknown. CDR1 is SGHRS, CDR2 YFSETQ, per germline. Trimming cost V 4 bases and J 1 base; bases outside gene matches: 6. The CDR3 runs to 15 residues. TCRdb recomputed calls from the 5' RACE reads with MiXCR, one row per CDR3 protein. The sample comprises more than 120,000 distinct CDR3 sequences, about 6.1% of which are singletons, and 2% to 2.5% rests with the top ten. The data originate from a study of T-cell memory formation after mild COVID-19. Overall study results and limits: Pre-infection memory harbored some responding clones, suggesting cross-reactive memory joined.

The rearrangement links TRBV5-1 to TRBJ1-1, with 8 bases lining up with TRBD1. The sequence derives from an adult woman who had mild COVID-19 (a few samples of this study predate the infection). Cell type and time point are not known. The material sequenced was PBMCs or a T cell subset sorted from them (not recorded which). CDR3 nucleotides: TGCGCCAGCAGCGATACCGGGACAGGGAACACTGAAGCTTTCTTT. Protein product: CASSDTGTGNTEAFF.